The clone carrying this T cell receptor beta chain was seen more than once but under ten times. Its antigen is as yet unknown. This CDR3 comprises 15 residues. V was clipped by 10 bases and J by 5 bases; unmatched bases: 13. From germline, CDR1 is SGHAT and CDR2 FQNNGV. One entry per CDR3 protein results from TCRdb running MiXCR on the RT-PCR reads. The table lists almost 600,000 distinct CDR3 sequences, around 15% of them singletons. This specimen belongs to a study of response to subunit inactivated influenza vaccine. Whole-study findings and limits: Authors suggested each seasonal influenza vaccination recruits few new T cells.

The material was PBMCs from blood, obtained about 12 days after vaccination. This chain uses TRBV11-2 with TRBJ2-7; 11 nucleotides align to TRBD1. This TCR was recovered from a man aged 45-65 years who received an inactivated influenza vaccine. The CDR3 DNA follows: TGTGCCACCACTCTCCCCGGACAGGGGGCGGACGAGCAGTACTTC. Translating it yields CATTLPGQGADEQYF. The variable domain in full, with the rest retrieved from reference TRBV11-2 and TRBJ2-7, is EAGVAQSPRYKIIEKRQSVAFWCNPISGHATLYWYQQILGQGPKLLIQFQNNGVVDDSQLPKDRFSAERLKGVDSTLKIQPAKLEDSAVYLCATTLPGQGADEQYFGPGTRLTVT.